The sequence of this TCR beta chain was determined in a study of shared clonotypes between healthy human individuals. The overall study: CD8 memory received one plate per donor, CD8 naive two, CD4 memory three and CD4 naive three. Study-wide points: A generally larger estimated richness was seen in naive subsets than in memory subsets.

TCRdb's table, derived via immunoSEQ multiplex PCR, lists solely in-frame clones and lacks some. The sample holds millions of clones; just over 90% are singletons and the top ten take 1.5% to 2%. CDR1 and CDR2 (germline): SQVTM, ANQGSEA. Trimming at V came to 1 base and at J to 4 bases, leaving 9 bases not matched to a gene. The CDR3 is made up of 16 amino acids. Positively selected for CCR7, the CD45RO-negative cells used as naive CD8 cells excluded terminally differentiated effector memory CD45RA+ cells. Among the donors, all were Caucasian adults who lived in Nashville, Tennessee. Concerning this clone: Its antigen is currently unknown.

The chain carries TRBV29-1 and TRBJ2-3; 9 positions agree with TRBD2. Material for sequencing was naive CD8+ T cells from PBMCs. The clonotype comes from a man younger than 30 in good health. Some clones in this sample may be carry-over from other donors' samples. The CDR3 region is CSVEVRGRVQADTQYF. As DNA, the CDR3 is TGCAGCGTTGAAGTTCGCGGGAGGGTCCAAGCAGATACGCAGTATTTT.